These 27 T cell receptor beta chains share one sample of origin, sequenced in a study of blood T cell repertoires in COVID-19. Only in-frame clones appear in the TCRdb table, and some are missing; sequencing was by immunoSEQ multiplex PCR. The table has a few hundred thousand clones, about 89% seen once. Sequenced sample: peripheral blood. Source of these receptors: a woman under 40 with COVID-19, enrolled during active disease.

CDR3 coding DNA: TGTGCCAGCAGCTCCCCTAGGGGCGAGCAGTACGTC. It is translated as CASSSPRGEQYV. The chain couples TRBV11-2 to TRBJ2-7; maybe TRBD1 (5 bases). Per the germline V gene, CDR1 is SGHAT and CDR2 is FQNNGV. The germline V and J ends were trimmed by 4 bases and 6 bases, with 10 bases remaining between them. This CDR3 has 12 amino acids.

This clone was counted between two and nine times. V usage is TRBV5-1 and J usage is TRBJ1-6; D is unresolved. Looked up from germline, CDR1 is SGHRS and CDR2 is YFSETQ. There are 15 residues in the CDR3. V dropped 0 bases and J dropped 3 bases, with 7 bases sitting between them. The CDR3 region is CASSLGGFYNSPLHF. The DNA for the CDR3 is TGCGCCAGCAGCTTGGGAGGGTTCTATAATTCACCCCTCCACTTT.

This sequence joins TRBV7-6 and TRBJ1-5, with D possibly being TRBD1 (6 bases). The germline V gene has CDR1 SGHVS and CDR2 FNYEAQ. CDR3 size: 15 residues. V was clipped by 0 bases and J by 3 bases, with 9 bases between them. In nucleotides, the CDR3 is TGTGCCAGCAGCTTAGCGTCAGGGGCCAATCAGCCCCAGCATTTT. Translated, it gives CASSLASGANQPQHF. The full variable domain, rest sourced from reference TRBV7-6 and TRBJ1-5, is GAGVSQSPRYKVTKRGQDVALRCDPISGHVSLYWYRQALGQGPEFLTYFNYEAQQDKSGLPNDRFSAERPEGSISTLTIQRTEQRDSAMYRCASSLASGANQPQHFGDGTRLSIL.

The chain carries TRBV7-6 and TRBJ2-1, with TRBD2 matching over 12 bases. Per germline, CDR1 SGHVS and CDR2 FNYEAQ. This CDR3 has 15 amino acids. V was clipped by 3 bases and J by 8 bases; unmatched bases: 5. CDR3 nucleotide sequence: TGTGCCAGCAGCTTGAGGACTAGCGGGGTTGATGAGCAGTTCTTC. Its protein product is CASSLRTSGVDEQFF. Full variable domain (missing parts from reference TRBV7-6 and TRBJ2-1): GAGVSQSPRYKVTKRGQDVALRCDPISGHVSLYWYRQALGQGPEFLTYFNYEAQQDKSGLPNDRFSAERPEGSISTLTIQRTEQRDSAMYRCASSLRTSGVDEQFFGPGTRLTVL.

This clone has just one count. The V gene is TRBV3-1 (or the pseudogene TRBV3-2), the J gene TRBJ2-6; perhaps TRBD1 as D (6 bases). The CDR3 has 14 amino acids. Germline values: CDR1 LGHDT, CDR2 YNNKEL (reference sequence). Trimming cost V 5 bases and J 4 bases, with 9 bases left between them. CDR3 in amino acids: CASSTGNGANVLTF. Here the CDR3 DNA reads TGTGCCAGCAGCACAGGGAACGGGGCCAACGTCCTGACTTTC.

This clone was seen just once. The chain combines TRBV9 with TRBJ1-2; 8 bases fit TRBD1. The CDR3 covers 17 residues. Losses at the gene ends were 0 bases for V and 8 bases for J; bases not matched to a gene: 15. Germline lookup yields CDR1 SGDLS and CDR2 YYNGEE. The CDR3, as DNA: TGTGCCAGCAGCGTAGTCCGGTCGATTTCAGGGGGCTACGGCTACACCTTC. Encoded protein: CASSVVRSISGGYGYTF.

The rearrangement joins TRBV19 to TRBJ1-3; the D is unclear. The CDR3 length is 11 residues. Germline loops: CDR1 LNHDA, CDR2 SQIVND (reference sequence). Trimming pared 7 bases from V and 3 bases from J, leaving 4 bases between. The CDR3 nucleotides read TGTGCCAGTACCCGTGGAAACACCATATATTTT. This codes for CASTRGNTIYF.

The chain joins TRBV7-6 to TRBJ2-1; 14 bases line up with TRBD2. The V gene's germline CDR1 is SGHVS and CDR2 FNYEAQ. CDR3 length: 18 residues. The V and J ends lost 5 bases and 7 bases, in that order; junction bases with no gene match: 13. CDR3 in amino acids: CASSQRLAGGPIPNEQFF. The CDR3 DNA is TGTGCCAGCAGCCAAAGACTAGCGGGAGGGCCAATTCCTAATGAGCAGTTCTTC.

CDR3 sequence reads: CASSLNYGTGGPNNEQFF. The CDR3 DNA reads as TGTGCCAGCAGCTTGAACTACGGGACAGGGGGCCCCAACAATGAGCAGTTCTTC. This sequence joins TRBV5-5 and TRBJ2-1; 12 bases agree with TRBD1. Per germline, CDR1 SGHKS and CDR2 YYEKEE (reference sequence). Losses at the gene ends were 1 base for V and 5 bases for J; bases not matched to a gene: 10. This CDR3 contains 18 residues.

This chain links TRBV7-2 with TRBJ1-5; D gene unclear. CDR1 is SGHTA and CDR2 is FQGNSA in the germline V gene. This CDR3 is built from 13 residues. V shed 5 bases and J shed 6 bases, with 11 bases lying between them. The CDR3 loop reads CASSRGLGQPQHF. The DNA of the CDR3 is TGTGCCAGCAGCCGCGGCTTGGGTCAGCCCCAGCATTTT.

The gene calls are TRBV5-6 and TRBJ2-3, with 8 bases that match TRBD2. CDR1 is SGHDT, CDR2 YYEEEE, per germline. The CDR3 length is 16 residues. J gave up 2 bases and V 0 bases, and 5 bases lay outside the gene matches. This chain's CDR3 is CASSLVSSGPTDTQYF. CDR3 nucleotide sequence: TGTGCCAGCAGCTTGGTCTCTAGCGGGCCCACAGATACGCAGTATTTT.

The chain joins TRBV6-2 or TRBV6-3 to TRBJ2-1; 9 bases line up with TRBD1. The CDR3 is made up of 13 amino acids. V lost 2 bases and J lost 9; bases outside the gene matches: 2. CDR1 is MNHEY and CDR2 is SVGEGT in the germline V gene. The CDR3 reads CASSYDRGSEQFF. Written as DNA, the CDR3 is TGTGCCAGCAGTTACGACAGGGGGAGTGAGCAGTTCTTC.

The chain's CDR3 is CASTIRAANTGELFF. The DNA for the CDR3 is TGTGCCAGCACCATCAGGGCGGCGAACACCGGGGAGCTGTTTTTT. This chain connects TRBV7-9 to TRBJ2-2; tentative D call: TRBD1 (5 bases). This CDR3 has 15 residues. Trimming stripped 7 bases from V and 0 bases from J, with 12 bases between. Per the germline V gene, CDR1 is SEHNR and CDR2 is FQNEAQ (reference sequence).

The J gene is TRBJ1-2, the V gene TRBV24-1; possible D gene TRBD1, 6 bases. V was shortened by 3 bases and J by 2 bases, with 18 bases between the two germline ends. CDR3 length: 17 residues. Germline CDR1 is KGHDR and CDR2 is SFDVKD. The CDR3 nucleotides read TGTGCCACCAGTGATCCTAACCCGGGCCAGGGGAACTATGGCTACACCTTC. Residues: CATSDPNPGQGNYGYTF.

The J gene is TRBJ1-1, the V gene TRBV27, with D possibly TRBD1 on 5 matching bases. Germline CDR1 and CDR2: MNHEY and SMNVEV (reference sequence). The V end was cut by 5 bases, the J end by 4 bases, with 11 bases between. This CDR3 region has 13 residues. The CDR3 region has the DNA TGTGCCAGCAGTCGTGGGAGGGGCACTGAAGCTTTCTTT. Translated, it gives CASSRGRGTEAFF.

This clone has only one observation. The V gene is TRBV6-6, the J gene TRBJ2-2, with 8 bases that match TRBD1. Germline CDR1 is MNHNY and CDR2 is SVGAGI (reference sequence). The CDR3 is 15 residues long. V lost 2 bases and J lost 4; bases outside the gene matches: 3. The CDR3, as DNA: TGTGCCAGCAGTTACGCAGGGGGCATCACCGGGGAGCTGTTTTTT. Translated, it gives CASSYAGGITGELFF.

As DNA, the CDR3 is TGTGCCAGCAGCTTGGGACTTGGGACTAGCGGGTACAATGAGCAGTTCTTC. Amino acid sequence: CASSLGLGTSGYNEQFF. The chain links TRBV5-4 to TRBJ2-1; 12 nucleotides agree with TRBD2. The CDR3 loop spans 17 amino acids. Germline trimming cut 0 bases from V and 4 bases from J; bases unmatched to any gene: 5. Germline assignment: CDR1 SGHNT and CDR2 YYREEE (reference sequence).

This clone was observed a single time. The chain carries TRBV27 and TRBJ2-3, with a tentative D call TRBD2 (6 bases). The CDR3 runs 18 residues. Germline V gene lookup returns CDR1 MNHEY and CDR2 SMNVEV (reference sequence). Trimming pared 5 bases from V and 2 bases from J, leaving 23 bases between. The CDR3 bases are TGTGCCAGCAGTCAAACCAACGCGGGAAGGGTCTACACAGATACGCAGTATTTT. Translated, it gives CASSQTNAGRVYTDTQYF.

The genes are TRBV4-1 and TRBJ2-3, with 11 bases matching TRBD2. The CDR3 extends over 16 amino acids. Germline V gene data show CDR1 as MGHRA and CDR2 as YSYEKL. With V trimmed by 4 bases and J by 5 bases, 8 bases remained unmatched. The CDR3 nucleotides are TGCGCCAGCAGCCCCTTAGCGGGAGGGCCGGGAGATACGCAGTATTTT. This translates into CASSPLAGGPGDTQYF.

The chain recombines TRBV11-3 with TRBJ2-2; 12 bases align to TRBD2. Trimming cost V 4 bases and J 7 bases; bases outside gene matches: 4. The CDR3 extends over 15 amino acids. The germline V gene encodes CDR1 SGHNT and CDR2 YENEEA. The CDR3 DNA reads TGTGCCAGCAGCTACCAGGGACTAGCGGGCGGGGAGCTGTTTTTT. Translation: CASSYQGLAGGELFF.

The table lists this clone with a few counts. This CDR3 reads CASSLDRSGNTIYF. DNA for the CDR3: TGCGCCAGCAGCTTGGACAGGTCTGGAAACACCATATATTTT. The J gene is TRBJ1-3, the V gene TRBV5-1; the D gene is possibly TRBD1 (5 bases). This CDR3 is built from 14 residues. The germline gives CDR1 SGHRS, CDR2 YFSETQ. V dropped 0 bases and J dropped 1 base, with 5 bases sitting between them. The whole variable domain, filled in from reference TRBV5-1 and TRBJ1-3, reads KAGVTQTPRYLIKTRGQQVTLSCSPISGHRSVSWYQQTPGQGLQFLFEYFSETQRNKGNFPGRFSGRQFSNSRSEMNVSTLELGDSALYLCASSLDRSGNTIYFGEGSWLTVV.

The rearrangement uses TRBV19 and TRBJ2-1, with 10 nucleotides matching TRBD1. This CDR3 is built from 16 residues. V shed 7 bases, J shed 2 bases, and the junction held 8 bases outside the gene matches. From germline, CDR1 is LNHDA and CDR2 SQIVND (reference sequence). CDR3 in DNA: TGTGCCAGTACGCCCTCCGACAGGGGGCCCTACAATGAGCAGTTCTTC. It translates to CASTPSDRGPYNEQFF.

V is TRBV9 and J is TRBJ2-2; D remains ambiguous. Trimming took off 0 bases at V and 0 bases at J, with 6 bases between the two ends. Germline loops: CDR1 SGDLS, CDR2 YYNGEE. This CDR3 region has 15 residues. The chain's CDR3 is CASSVVAANTGELFF. CDR3 nucleotides: TGTGCCAGCAGCGTAGTAGCAGCGAACACCGGGGAGCTGTTTTTT.

This chain joins TRBV3-1 (or the pseudogene TRBV3-2) and TRBJ2-1; 10 bases fit TRBD2. V was clipped by 0 bases and J by 4 bases; unmatched bases: 6. CDR3 length: 17 residues. Germline V CDR1 and CDR2: LGHDT, YNNKEL (reference sequence). CDR3 region: CASSQEGRTSGYNEQFF. DNA of the CDR3: TGTGCCAGCAGCCAAGAAGGAAGGACTAGCGGATACAATGAGCAGTTCTTC.

About this clone itself: The junction does not match germline at one end; this may be a read error. The chain has TRBV11-3 and TRBJ2-2; D is possibly TRBD2 (6 bases). This CDR3 spans 15 amino acids. Looked up from germline, CDR1 is SGHNT and CDR2 is YENEEA. The CDR3 is CASNLGGARNGELFF. DNA for the CDR3: TGTGCCAGCAACTTAGGCGGGGCCCGCAACGGGGAGCTGTTTTTT.

This clone has just one count. This CDR3 is also generated by other DNA sequences in the sample. The V call is TRBV4-3, the J call TRBJ1-2, with 7 bases matching TRBD1. The CDR3 is made up of 14 amino acids. Trimming removed 0 bases from V and 4 bases from J; junction bases left unmatched: 2. Germline loops: CDR1 LGHNA, CDR2 YSLEER. This CDR3 is CASSQEAGGYGYTF. Written as DNA, the CDR3 is TGCGCCAGCAGCCAAGAAGCAGGGGGCTATGGCTACACCTTC.

The CDR3 sequence: CAGGTGGYGYTF. Written as DNA, the CDR3 is TGTGCCGGGGGGACAGGGGGGTACGGCTACACCTTC. The chain carries TRBV11-2 and TRBJ1-2, with 11 bases fitting TRBD1. V lost 11 bases to trimming and J lost 8 bases; unmatched junction nucleotides: 7. Germline CDR1 SGHAT, CDR2 FQNNGV. This CDR3 region has 12 residues.